This TCR beta chain was captured in a study of early T cells in non-severe SARS-CoV-2 infection. Looking at the study overall: The sequenced material was bulk RNA from unsorted whole blood, and its chains were unpaired. Study results and limitations: Database matching using VDJdb favored anti-spike CD8 responses, with private and CD4 specificities left missing.

The CDR3 runs 13 residues. Germline V CDR1 and CDR2: ENHRY, SYGVKD. V was cut by 5 bases and J by 7 bases, with 9 bases left in between. Attachment of unique molecular identifiers to individual cDNA molecules was performed. TCRdb re-called the 5' RACE reads through MiXCR, storing one row per CDR3 protein. The data hold some 76,000 distinct CDR3 sequences, with roughly an eighth observed a single time. Concerning this clonotype itself: Its antigen is undetermined.

The sequenced sample consisted of whole blood. This sequence originates from an adult who was a healthcare worker with PCR-confirmed SARS-CoV-2 infection or an uninfected control (not recorded which). The V gene is TRBV10-3, the J gene TRBJ1-6; D remains unclear. Here the CDR3 DNA reads TGTGCCATCAGTAAGGATGGGAATTCACCCCTCCACTTT. Translating it yields CAISKDGNSPLHF.